What follows are 2 T cell receptor beta chains derived from one specimen sequenced in a study of CD4 T cells in relation to SARS-CoV-2 and coronaviruses. These receptors are not linked to any known antigen. Before the COVID-19 pandemic, during about 2011-2019, CD4+ T cells were taken from unexposed donors. Isolation of CD4+ T cells took place after less than 13 days in culture. Profiling relied on immunoSEQ multiplex PCR, and the TCRdb table lists in-frame clones only, not all of them. The sample yields just over 15,000 clones, 75% to 85% seen once. Sequenced input: CD4+ T cells from PBMCs, cultured in vitro. Receptors originate from a human donor in good health.

The chain links TRBV11-3 to TRBJ2-1; 9 bases align to TRBD2. Germline CDR1 and CDR2: SGHNT and YENEEA. Germline trimming cut 7 bases from V and 9 bases from J; bases unmatched to any gene: 7. There are 13 residues in the CDR3. CDR3 coding DNA: TGTGCCAGCAAAAAGCGGGAGGACAGTGAGCAGTTCTTC. Translated, it gives CASKKREDSEQFF. Complete variable domain (other parts from reference TRBV11-3 and TRBJ2-1): EAGVVQSPRYKIIEKKQPVAFWCNPISGHNTLYWYLQNLGQGPELLIRYENEEAVDDSQLPKDRFSAERLKGVDSTLKIQPAELGDSAVYLCASKKREDSEQFFGPGTRLTVL.

This clone showed up just a few times. One end of the junction does not line up with germline, which may come from a read error. The chain employs TRBV6-5 and TRBJ1-6, with 7 bases lining up with TRBD1. CDR3 length: 14 amino acids. CDR1 is MNHEY and CDR2 is SVGAGI in the germline V gene. CDR3 residues: CATSPGQLNSPLHF. The CDR3, as DNA: TGTGCCACCAGTCCGGGACAGCTTAATTCACCCCTCCACTTT.